The 21 T cell receptor beta chains below come from one sample, sequenced in a study of PD-1 blockade in classical Hodgkin lymphoma. Brentuximab vedotin exposure varied among the patients, all of whom had relapsed after autologous stem cell transplantation. Profiled with immunoSEQ multiplex PCR; TCRdb holds only in-frame clones, not every one. The data show fewer than 90,000 clones, just over 90% seen once. The sequencing used peripheral blood mononuclear cells (PBMCs), collected at baseline. The receptors come from a human donor with classical Hodgkin lymphoma.

The chain uses TRBV6-6 and TRBJ2-7; no clear D. Germline V gene data show CDR1 as MNHNY and CDR2 as SVGAGI (reference sequence). Deletions cut 4 bases from V and 4 bases from J, with 11 bases between. The CDR3 is 13 residues long. The CDR3 sequence is CASSLYSLYEQYF. As DNA, the CDR3 is TGTGCCAGCAGTTTGTACAGTCTTTACGAGCAGTACTTC.

The V gene is TRBV6-5, the J gene TRBJ2-7, with 7 bases that match TRBD1. CDR1 MNHEY and CDR2 SVGAGI come from the germline V gene. J was trimmed by 4 bases and V by 0 bases; bases with no gene match: 9. The length of the CDR3 is 16 residues. The CDR3 DNA follows: TGTGCCAGCAGTTACTCCTTATGGGACAGACGTTACGAGCAGTACTTC. Amino acids: CASSYSLWDRRYEQYF.

The V gene is TRBV27, the J gene TRBJ1-2; TRBD1 matches at 9 bases. CDR3 length: 17 residues. Germline loops: CDR1 MNHEY, CDR2 SMNVEV (reference sequence). Germline trimming cut 4 bases from V and 8 bases from J; bases unmatched to any gene: 17. The CDR3 is CASSSPDKTGGRRGYTF. The CDR3, as DNA: TGTGCCAGCAGTTCGCCCGACAAAACAGGGGGCAGGAGGGGCTACACCTTC.

In DNA, the CDR3 is TGTGCCAGCAGCCTGCAACCTCTACAGGGGTACAATGAGCAGTTCTTC. Encoded protein: CASSLQPLQGYNEQFF. The chain combines TRBV7-3 with TRBJ2-1, with 7 bases matching TRBD1. Germline assignment: CDR1 SGHTA and CDR2 FQGTGA. The CDR3 is made up of 16 amino acids. V shed 5 bases, J shed 4 bases, and the junction held 11 bases outside the gene matches.

This chain joins TRBV9 and TRBJ2-3; D gene ambiguous. This CDR3 spans 13 amino acids. Germline V gene lookup returns CDR1 SGDLS and CDR2 YYNGEE. V was shortened by 1 base and J by 4 bases, with 7 bases between the two germline ends. CDR3 in amino acids: CASSVPQADTQYF. In DNA form, the CDR3 reads TGTGCCAGCAGCGTACCTCAGGCAGATACGCAGTATTTT.

V usage is TRBV7-9 and J usage is TRBJ2-6; 8 bases are a match to TRBD1. Germline CDR1 is SEHNR and CDR2 is FQNEAQ (reference sequence). V gave up 0 bases and J gave up 3 bases; unmatched junction bases: 7. This CDR3 has 18 residues. CDR3 in amino acids: CASSLAPTGEYGANVLTF. For the CDR3, the DNA is TGTGCCAGCAGCTTAGCCCCGACAGGGGAGTATGGGGCCAACGTCCTGACTTTC.

For the CDR3, the DNA is TGTGCCAGCAGTCCCCTAGCGGGAGGCGGGGACATTCAGTACTTC. Amino acids: CASSPLAGGGDIQYF. This rearrangement joins TRBV28 to TRBJ2-4, with 11 bases identical to TRBD2. There are 15 residues in the CDR3. Trimming at V came to 5 bases and at J to 8 bases, leaving 8 bases not matched to a gene. Germline lookup yields CDR1 MDHEN and CDR2 SYDVKM.

The rearrangement uses TRBV25-1 and TRBJ1-3, with TRBD1 identical over 7 bases. In germline, CDR1 is MGHDK, CDR2 SYGVNS. The V segment lost 2 bases and the J segment 4 bases; nucleotides outside the gene matches: 5. The CDR3 runs to 15 residues. CDR3 bases: TGTGCCAGCAGTGAAAGGGGGCAGGGAGGAAACACCATATATTTT. Translation: CASSERGQGGNTIYF.

The chain's CDR3 is CASSAGQGAYEQYF. In DNA, the CDR3 is TGTGCCAGCAGCGCGGGACAGGGGGCTTACGAGCAGTACTTC. V is TRBV7-8 and J is TRBJ2-7; TRBD1 matches 12 bases. Germline V lookup: CDR1 SGHVS, CDR2 FQNEAQ. The trim removed 5 bases at V and 4 bases at J, leaving 3 bases unmatched. The CDR3 extends over 14 amino acids.

In DNA, the CDR3 is TGTGCCAGCAGCGTAAGTTTGGGACGAAGCACCTTC. Translating gives CASSVSLGRSTF. The chain joins TRBV9 to TRBJ1-2; a possible D gene is TRBD1 (5 bases). This CDR3 is built from 12 residues. In germline, CDR1 is SGDLS, CDR2 YYNGEE. V gave up 1 base and J gave up 13 bases, with 14 bases separating them. Based on the CDR3 plus reference TRBV9 and TRBJ1-2, the full variable domain is DSGVTQTPKHLITATGQRVTLRCSPRSGDLSVYWYQQSLDQGLQFLIQYYNGEERAKGNILERFSAQQFPDLHSELNLSSLELGDSALYFCASSVSLGRSTFGSGTRLTVV.

This chain connects TRBV27 to TRBJ2-2; no clear D. V was clipped by 8 bases and J by 0 bases, with 10 bases between them. Germline CDR1 MNHEY, CDR2 SMNVEV (reference sequence). The CDR3 contains 14 residues. The CDR3 DNA reads TGTGCCAGCTTCCCGGCTGCGAACACCGGGGAGCTGTTTTTT. Translation gives CASFPAANTGELFF.

The chain carries TRBV5-1 and TRBJ2-3; 7 positions agree with TRBD1. The germline gives CDR1 SGHRS, CDR2 YFSETQ. The J segment lost 4 bases and the V segment lost 4 bases, leaving 12 bases of the junction unmatched. This CDR3 has 16 residues. CDR3 sequence: CASSPRQGLESDTQYF. As DNA, the CDR3 is TGCGCCAGCAGCCCCAGACAGGGTCTGGAATCAGATACGCAGTATTTT. Full variable domain (missing parts from reference TRBV5-1 and TRBJ2-3): KAGVTQTPRYLIKTRGQQVTLSCSPISGHRSVSWYQQTPGQGLQFLFEYFSETQRNKGNFPGRFSGRQFSNSRSEMNVSTLELGDSALYLCASSPRQGLESDTQYFGPGTRLTVL.

This clone was recorded once. The chain employs TRBV5-4 and TRBJ2-7, with 10 bases lining up with TRBD2. V was pared by 2 bases and J by 3 bases, with 5 bases of the junction left unmatched. Per the germline V gene, CDR1 is SGHNT and CDR2 is YYREEE (reference sequence). This CDR3 contains 15 residues. The CDR3 DNA reads as TGTGCCAGCAGCTTAAGCGGGGGGGCTGGCTACGAGCAGTACTTC. Its protein product is CASSLSGGAGYEQYF.

This chain connects TRBV19 to TRBJ2-2, with 7 bases lining up with TRBD2. Losses at the gene ends were 8 bases for V and 4 bases for J; bases not matched to a gene: 13. CDR1 is LNHDA, CDR2 SQIVND, per germline (reference sequence). The CDR3 runs 16 residues. CDR3 amino acids: CASGNPSGRGTGELFF. The CDR3 DNA reads as TGTGCCAGTGGGAACCCTAGCGGCCGGGGCACCGGGGAGCTGTTTTTT.

CDR3 nucleotides: TGTGCCAGCAGTTCAACCGGGACTCCGTCCTACGAGCAGTACTTC. This encodes CASSSTGTPSYEQYF. The V call is TRBV28, the J call TRBJ2-7; D is possibly TRBD2 (6 bases). V lost 4 bases, J lost 1 base, and 14 bases lay in between. The CDR3 extends over 15 amino acids. Germline CDR1 and CDR2: MDHEN and SYDVKM. Full variable domain (missing parts from reference TRBV28 and TRBJ2-7): DVKVTQSSRYLVKRTGEKVFLECVQDMDHENMFWYRQDPGLGLRLIYFSYDVKMKEKGDIPEGYSVSREKKERFSLILESASTNQTSMYLCASSSTGTPSYEQYFGPGTRLTVT.

The gene calls are TRBV6-1 and TRBJ1-2, with D uncertain. The CDR3 is 16 residues long. Trimming stripped 2 bases from V and 1 base from J, with 14 bases between. Germline lookup yields CDR1 MNHNS and CDR2 SASEGT. The CDR3 reads CASSEPFPGSNYGYTF. The CDR3 DNA reads TGTGCCAGCAGTGAACCCTTCCCGGGGAGTAACTATGGCTACACCTTC.

The gene calls are TRBV30 and TRBJ1-2; TRBD1 aligns across 9 bases. J gave up 1 base and V 2 bases, and 8 bases lay outside the gene matches. The germline gives CDR1 GTSNPN, CDR2 SVGIG (reference sequence). CDR3 size: 16 residues. The CDR3 sequence: CAWSTAGQGLNYGYTF. The CDR3 DNA follows: TGTGCCTGGAGTACGGCGGGACAGGGACTTAACTATGGCTACACCTTC.

The CDR3 loop reads CASRKDRVGGYEQYF. CDR3 coding DNA: TGTGCCAGCAGAAAGGACAGGGTGGGGGGCTACGAGCAGTACTTC. The gene calls are TRBV27 and TRBJ2-7; 8 nucleotides match TRBD1. Germline CDR1 MNHEY, CDR2 SMNVEV (reference sequence). Germline trimming cut 6 bases from V and 3 bases from J; bases unmatched to any gene: 10. The CDR3 has 15 amino acids.

The chain joins TRBV5-1 to TRBJ2-6; perhaps TRBD1 as D (6 bases). The CDR3 has 18 amino acids. Trimming took off 1 base at V and 3 bases at J, with 17 bases between the two ends. The germline CDR1 and CDR2 sequences are SGHRS and YFSETQ. CDR3 sequence (DNA): TGCGCCAGCAGCTTGATCCGGGTCACAGGGATTGGGGCCAACGTCCTGACTTTC. Amino acids: CASSLIRVTGIGANVLTF.

The rearrangement links TRBV5-1 to TRBJ1-2, with D possibly being TRBD1 (6 bases). Germline CDR1 SGHRS, CDR2 YFSETQ. The CDR3 length is 16 residues. Trimming cost V 0 bases and J 3 bases, with 15 bases left between them. Here the CDR3 reads CASSLATRGGDYGYTF. The DNA of the CDR3 is TGCGCCAGCAGCTTGGCCACCAGGGGAGGGGACTATGGCTACACCTTC.

The rearrangement joins TRBV4-2 to TRBJ2-1, with D hard to call. There are 15 residues in the CDR3. CDR1 and CDR2 from the germline V gene are LGHNA and YNFKEQ. V was cut by 4 bases and J by 6 bases, with 16 bases left in between. The CDR3 DNA reads as TGTGCCAGCAGCCCCCGTGCCCCACCCCCCAATGAGCAGTTCTTC. Translation: CASSPRAPPPNEQFF.